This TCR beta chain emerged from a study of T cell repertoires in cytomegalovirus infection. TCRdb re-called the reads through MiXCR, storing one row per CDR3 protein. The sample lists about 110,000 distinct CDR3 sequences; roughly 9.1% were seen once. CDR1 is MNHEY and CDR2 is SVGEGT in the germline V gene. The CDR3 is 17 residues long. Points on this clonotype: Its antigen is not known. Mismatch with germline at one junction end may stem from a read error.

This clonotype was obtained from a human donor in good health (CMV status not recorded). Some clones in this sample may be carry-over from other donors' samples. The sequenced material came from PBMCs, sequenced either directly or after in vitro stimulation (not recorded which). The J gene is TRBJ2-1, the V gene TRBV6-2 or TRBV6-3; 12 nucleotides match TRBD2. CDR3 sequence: CASSYNLPGLAGRLQTF. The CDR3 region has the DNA TGTGCCAGCAGTTATAATCTACCGGGACTAGCGGGCCGCTTACAGACCTTC.